This TCR beta chain was recorded in a study of T cell responses to AZD1222 COVID-19 vaccine. Libraries were prepared by immunoSEQ multiplex PCR; TCRdb keeps only in-frame clonotypes and omits some of them. The profile covers roughly 150,000 clones, with over 90% appearing a single time and around 2.3% taken by the ten largest. The V gene lost 8 bases and the J gene lost 8 bases, with 21 bases spanning the gap. The CDR3 runs to 14 residues. Germline V lookup: CDR1 SNHLY, CDR2 FYNNEI. The chain recombines TRBV2 with TRBJ1-2, with D perhaps TRBD1 (6 bases). The clonotype was recovered from an adult in good health. Sequenced material: peripheral blood, taken on day 0 of AZD1222 vaccination. This CDR3 is CASHRDPGVGGYTF. The CDR3 coding sequence is TGTGCCAGCCACAGGGACCCCGGGGTTGGGGGCTACACCTTC. The variable domain in full, completed from reference TRBV2 and TRBJ1-2, reads EPEVTQTPSHQVTQMGQEVILRCVPISNHLYFYWYRQILGQKVEFLVSFYNNEISEKSEIFDDQFSVERPDGSNFTLKIRSTKLEDSAMYFCASHRDPGVGGYTFGSGTRLTVV.